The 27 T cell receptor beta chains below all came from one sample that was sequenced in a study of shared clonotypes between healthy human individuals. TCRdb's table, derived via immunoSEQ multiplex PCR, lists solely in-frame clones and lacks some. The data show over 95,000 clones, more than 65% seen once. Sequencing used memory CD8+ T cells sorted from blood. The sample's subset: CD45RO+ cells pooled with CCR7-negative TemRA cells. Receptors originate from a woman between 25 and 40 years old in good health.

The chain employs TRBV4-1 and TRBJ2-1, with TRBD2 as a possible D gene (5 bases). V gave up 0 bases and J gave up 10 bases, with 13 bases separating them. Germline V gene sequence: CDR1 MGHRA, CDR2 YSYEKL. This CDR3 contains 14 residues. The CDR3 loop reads CASSQDPAPGEQFF. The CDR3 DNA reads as TGCGCCAGCAGCCAAGACCCTGCTCCGGGAGAGCAGTTCTTC.

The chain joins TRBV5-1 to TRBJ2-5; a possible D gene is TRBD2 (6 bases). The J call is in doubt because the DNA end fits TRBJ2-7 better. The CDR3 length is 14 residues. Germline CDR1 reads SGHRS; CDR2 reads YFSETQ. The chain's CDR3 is CASRDPWRGREQYF. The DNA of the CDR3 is TGCGCCAGCAGAGATCCGTGGAGGGGTCGCGAGCAGTACTTC.

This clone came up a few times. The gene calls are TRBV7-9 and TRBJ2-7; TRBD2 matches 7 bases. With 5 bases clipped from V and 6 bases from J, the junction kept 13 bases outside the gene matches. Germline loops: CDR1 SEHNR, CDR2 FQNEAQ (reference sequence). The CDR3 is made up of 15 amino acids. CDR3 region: CASSRGESGVSEQYF. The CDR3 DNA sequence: TGTGCCAGCAGCCGGGGGGAGTCGGGTGTGAGCGAGCAGTACTTC.

CDR3 in amino acids: CASSQETSGRGEQFF. DNA for the CDR3: TGTGCCAGCAGCCAAGAGACTAGCGGGAGAGGTGAGCAGTTCTTC. This chain uses TRBV7-8 with TRBJ2-1; the match to TRBD2 covers 12 bases. With V trimmed by 5 bases and J by 9 bases, 8 bases remained unmatched. The CDR3 runs 15 residues. Germline V gives CDR1 SGHVS, CDR2 FQNEAQ.

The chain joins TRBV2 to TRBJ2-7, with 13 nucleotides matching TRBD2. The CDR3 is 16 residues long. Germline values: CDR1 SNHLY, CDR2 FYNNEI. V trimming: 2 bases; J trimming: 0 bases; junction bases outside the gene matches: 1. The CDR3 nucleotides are TGTGCCAGCAGTGAATGGACTAGCGGGGGCTCCTACGAGCAGTACTTC. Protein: CASSEWTSGGSYEQYF.

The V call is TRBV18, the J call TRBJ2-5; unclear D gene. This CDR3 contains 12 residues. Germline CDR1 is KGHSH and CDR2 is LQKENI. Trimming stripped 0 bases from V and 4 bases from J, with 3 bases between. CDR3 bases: TGTGCCAGCTCACCACCGGGAGAGACCCAGTACTTC. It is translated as CASSPPGETQYF.

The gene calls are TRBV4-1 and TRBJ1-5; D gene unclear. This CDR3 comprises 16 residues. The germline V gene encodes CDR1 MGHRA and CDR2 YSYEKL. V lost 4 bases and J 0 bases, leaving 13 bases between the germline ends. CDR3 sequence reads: CASSRTASYSNQPQHF. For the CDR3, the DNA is TGCGCCAGCAGCCGGACCGCTTCATATAGCAATCAGCCCCAGCATTTT.

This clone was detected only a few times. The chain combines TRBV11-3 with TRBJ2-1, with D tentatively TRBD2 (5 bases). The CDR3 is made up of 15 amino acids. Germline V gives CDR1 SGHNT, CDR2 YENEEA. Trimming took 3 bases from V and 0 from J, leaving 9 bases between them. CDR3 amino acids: CASSFTAVSYNEQFF. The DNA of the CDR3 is TGTGCCAGCAGCTTCACAGCGGTCTCCTACAATGAGCAGTTCTTC.

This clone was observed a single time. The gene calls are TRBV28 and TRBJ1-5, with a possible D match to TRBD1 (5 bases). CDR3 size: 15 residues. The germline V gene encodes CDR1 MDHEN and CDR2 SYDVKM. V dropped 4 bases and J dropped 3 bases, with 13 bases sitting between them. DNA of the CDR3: TGTGCCAGCAGTTCACTCGACAGCCTCAATCAGCCCCAGCATTTT. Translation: CASSSLDSLNQPQHF. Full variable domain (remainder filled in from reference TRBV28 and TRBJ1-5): DVKVTQSSRYLVKRTGEKVFLECVQDMDHENMFWYRQDPGLGLRLIYFSYDVKMKEKGDIPEGYSVSREKKERFSLILESASTNQTSMYLCASSSLDSLNQPQHFGDGTRLSIL.

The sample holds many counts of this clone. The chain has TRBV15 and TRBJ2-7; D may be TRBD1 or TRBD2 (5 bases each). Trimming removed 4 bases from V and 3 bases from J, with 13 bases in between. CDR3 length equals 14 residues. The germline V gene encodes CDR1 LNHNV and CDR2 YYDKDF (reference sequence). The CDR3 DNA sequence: TGTGCCACCAGCATACCGGGACCAAGCTACGAGCAGTACTTC. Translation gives CATSIPGPSYEQYF.

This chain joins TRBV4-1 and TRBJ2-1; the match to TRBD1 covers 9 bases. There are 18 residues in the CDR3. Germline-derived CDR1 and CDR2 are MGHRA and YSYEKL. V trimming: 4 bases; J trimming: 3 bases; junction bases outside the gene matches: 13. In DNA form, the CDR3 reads TGCGCCAGCAGCCTTGGGACAGGGATGGAGCGGAACTACAATGAGCAGTTCTTC. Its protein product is CASSLGTGMERNYNEQFF.

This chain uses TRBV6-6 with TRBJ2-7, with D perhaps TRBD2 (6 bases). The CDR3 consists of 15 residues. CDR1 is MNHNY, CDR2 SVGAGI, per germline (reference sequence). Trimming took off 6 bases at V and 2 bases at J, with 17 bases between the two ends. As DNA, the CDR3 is TGTGCCAGCAGCTTAGAAGGCGGAGGGACCTACGAGCAGTACTTC. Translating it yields CASSLEGGGTYEQYF.

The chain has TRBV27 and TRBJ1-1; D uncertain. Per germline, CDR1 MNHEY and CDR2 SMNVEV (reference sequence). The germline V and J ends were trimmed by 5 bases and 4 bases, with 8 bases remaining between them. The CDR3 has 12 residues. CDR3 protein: CASSRGGTEAFF. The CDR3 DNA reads TGTGCCAGCAGTCGGGGTGGCACTGAAGCTTTCTTT.

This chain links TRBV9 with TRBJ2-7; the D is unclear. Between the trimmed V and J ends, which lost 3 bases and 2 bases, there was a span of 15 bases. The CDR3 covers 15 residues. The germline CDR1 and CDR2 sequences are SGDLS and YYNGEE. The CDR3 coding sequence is TGTGCCAGCAGCGCCAGCGTGCTAAGCCCCTACGAGCAGTACTTC. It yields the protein CASSASVLSPYEQYF.

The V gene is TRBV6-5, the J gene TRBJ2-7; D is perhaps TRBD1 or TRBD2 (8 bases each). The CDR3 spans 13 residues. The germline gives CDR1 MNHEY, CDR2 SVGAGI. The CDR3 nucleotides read TGTACCACAGGGGGTAGCGGGATGAGTGAGCAGTACTTC. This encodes CTTGGSGMSEQYF.

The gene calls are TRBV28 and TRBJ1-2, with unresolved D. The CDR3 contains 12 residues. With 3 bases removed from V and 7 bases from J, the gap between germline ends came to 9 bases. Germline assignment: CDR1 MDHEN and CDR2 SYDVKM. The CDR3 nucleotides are TGTGCCAGCAGTTTGTATGGGCCTGGCTACACCTTC. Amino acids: CASSLYGPGYTF.

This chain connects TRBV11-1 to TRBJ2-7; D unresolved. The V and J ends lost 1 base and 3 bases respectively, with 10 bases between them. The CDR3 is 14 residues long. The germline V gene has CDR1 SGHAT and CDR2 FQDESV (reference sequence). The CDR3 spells CASSLVGYYYEQYF. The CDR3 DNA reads TGTGCCAGCAGCTTAGTAGGCTACTACTACGAGCAGTACTTC.

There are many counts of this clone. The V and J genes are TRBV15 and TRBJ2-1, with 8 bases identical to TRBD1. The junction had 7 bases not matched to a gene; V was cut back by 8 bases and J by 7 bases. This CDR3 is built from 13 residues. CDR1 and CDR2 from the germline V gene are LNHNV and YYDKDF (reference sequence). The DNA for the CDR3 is TGTGCCACCCTAGACAGGGGTAATAATGAGCAGTTCTTC. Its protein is CATLDRGNNEQFF. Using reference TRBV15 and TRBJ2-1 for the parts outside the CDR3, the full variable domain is DAMVIQNPRYQVTQFGKPVTLSCSQTLNHNVMYWYQQKSSQAPKLLFHYYDKDFNNEADTPDNFQSRRPNTSFCFLDIRSPGLGDTAMYLCATLDRGNNEQFFGPGTRLTVL.

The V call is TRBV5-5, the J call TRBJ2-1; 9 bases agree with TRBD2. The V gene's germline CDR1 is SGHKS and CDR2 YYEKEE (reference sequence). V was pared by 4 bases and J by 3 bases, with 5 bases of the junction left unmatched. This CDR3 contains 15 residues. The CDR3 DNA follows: TGTGCCAGCAGCCAACGGACTAGCGACTACAATGAGCAGTTCTTC. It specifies CASSQRTSDYNEQFF.

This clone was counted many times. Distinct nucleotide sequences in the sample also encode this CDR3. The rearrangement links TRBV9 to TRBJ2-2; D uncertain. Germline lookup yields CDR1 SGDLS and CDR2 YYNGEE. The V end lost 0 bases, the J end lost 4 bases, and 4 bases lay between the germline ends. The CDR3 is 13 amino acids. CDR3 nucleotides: TGTGCCAGCAGCGTAGGGGGCACCGGGGAGCTGTTTTTT. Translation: CASSVGGTGELFF. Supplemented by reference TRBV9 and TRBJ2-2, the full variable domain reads DSGVTQTPKHLITATGQRVTLRCSPRSGDLSVYWYQQSLDQGLQFLIQYYNGEERAKGNILERFSAQQFPDLHSELNLSSLELGDSALYFCASSVGGTGELFFGEGSRLTVL.

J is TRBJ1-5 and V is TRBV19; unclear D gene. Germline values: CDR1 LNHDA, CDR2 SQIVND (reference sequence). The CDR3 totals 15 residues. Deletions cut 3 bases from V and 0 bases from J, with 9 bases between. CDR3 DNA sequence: TGTGCCAGTAGTATGGGCCAGAATAGCAATCAGCCCCAGCATTTT. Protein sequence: CASSMGQNSNQPQHF.

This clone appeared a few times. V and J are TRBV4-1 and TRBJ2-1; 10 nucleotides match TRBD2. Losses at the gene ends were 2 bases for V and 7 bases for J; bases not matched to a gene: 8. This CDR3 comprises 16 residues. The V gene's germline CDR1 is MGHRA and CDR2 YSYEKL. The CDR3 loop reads CASSQTSGNFRNEQFF. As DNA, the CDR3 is TGCGCCAGCAGCCAAACTAGCGGGAATTTTAGGAATGAGCAGTTCTTC.

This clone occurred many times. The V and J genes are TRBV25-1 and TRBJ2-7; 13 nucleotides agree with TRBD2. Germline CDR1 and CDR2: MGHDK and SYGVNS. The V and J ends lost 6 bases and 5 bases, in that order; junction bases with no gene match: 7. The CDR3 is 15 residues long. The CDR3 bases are TGTGCCAGCAGCGGACTAGCGGGAGAAGTCCACGAGCAGTACTTC. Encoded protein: CASSGLAGEVHEQYF.

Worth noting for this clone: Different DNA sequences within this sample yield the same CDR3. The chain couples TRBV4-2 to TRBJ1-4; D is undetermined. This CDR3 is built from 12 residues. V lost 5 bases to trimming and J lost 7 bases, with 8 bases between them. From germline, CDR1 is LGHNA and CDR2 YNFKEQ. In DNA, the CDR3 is TGTGCCAGCAGCTTATTAGGTGAAAAACTGTTTTTT. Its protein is CASSLLGEKLFF.

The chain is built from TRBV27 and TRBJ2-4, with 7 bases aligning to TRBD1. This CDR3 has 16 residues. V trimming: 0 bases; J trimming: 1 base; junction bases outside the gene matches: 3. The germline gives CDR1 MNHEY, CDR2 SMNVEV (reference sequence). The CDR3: CASSLSGGLAKNIQYF. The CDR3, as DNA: TGTGCCAGCAGTTTATCAGGGGGCCTCGCCAAAAACATTCAGTACTTC.

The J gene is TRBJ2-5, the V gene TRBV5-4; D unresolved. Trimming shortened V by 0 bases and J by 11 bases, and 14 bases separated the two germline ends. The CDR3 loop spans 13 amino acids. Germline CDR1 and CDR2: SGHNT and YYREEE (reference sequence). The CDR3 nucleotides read TGTGCCAGCAGCTTGGTGGCGGCCGAGGAGCAGTACTTC. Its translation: CASSLVAAEEQYF.

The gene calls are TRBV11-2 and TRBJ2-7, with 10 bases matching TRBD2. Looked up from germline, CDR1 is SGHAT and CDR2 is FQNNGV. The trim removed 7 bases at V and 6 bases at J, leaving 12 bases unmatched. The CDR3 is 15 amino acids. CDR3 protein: CASILGSGRAGEQYF. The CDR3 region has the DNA TGTGCCAGCATCCTTGGAAGCGGGAGGGCCGGCGAGCAGTACTTC.